This T cell receptor beta chain derives from a study of CD8 T cells in Susac syndrome. Negative isolation yielded CD4+ and CD8+ T cells, and FACS enriched TEMRA cells. Whole-study findings and limits: The relatively small number of individuals in the TCR sequencing and HLA analysis was acknowledged by the study.

Concerning this clonotype itself: As yet, its antigen is unknown.

Random hexamers served to reverse transcribe about 0.45 to 1 ug RNA. TCRdb ran MiXCR on the immunoSEQ multiplex PCR reads and lists one entry per CDR3 protein. The data contain about 200,000 distinct CDR3 sequences, more than 90% of them singletons. The CDR3 is made up of 13 amino acids. CDR1 and CDR2 from the germline V gene are SGHNT and YENEEA. V lost 5 bases and J lost 4, with 10 bases in between. The source material was CD4+ T cells from PBMCs. This receptor was taken from a human donor with multiple sclerosis. V gene TRBV11-3 combines with J gene TRBJ2-3; the D is unclear. The CDR3 DNA is TGTGCCAGCAGCCCCCCCCCAGCAGATACGCAGTATTTT. Protein: CASSPPPADTQYF.